This T cell receptor beta chain was sequenced during a study of OX40 agonist ivuxolimab in advanced cancers. The CDR3 spans 14 residues. Per the germline V gene, CDR1 is MNHNS and CDR2 is SASEGT. V was clipped by 2 bases and J by 4 bases, with 12 bases between them. Profiled with immunoSEQ multiplex PCR; TCRdb holds only in-frame clones, not every one. This table holds about 50,000 clones, approximately 91% found once. This sequence was found in an adult with an advanced solid tumor such as melanoma, head and neck, liver or kidney cancer. The sample in question was CD4+ or CD8+ T cells sorted from blood, obtained in a trial of the OX40 agonist ivuxolimab. The chain is built from TRBV6-1 and TRBJ2-7; D ambiguous. CDR3 in DNA: TGTGCCAGCAGTGAACGAACCTGGGATTACGAGCAGTACTTC. It specifies CASSERTWDYEQYF.